This T cell receptor beta chain stems from a study of T cells after yellow fever vaccination. The CDR3 spans 14 residues. The ends lost 0 bases at V and 4 bases at J; junction bases unmatched: 3. CDR1 SGHRS and CDR2 YFSETQ come from the germline V gene. This clonotype was detected ten times or more. TCRdb re-called the 5' RACE reads through MiXCR, storing one row per CDR3 protein. This sample yields hundreds of thousands of distinct CDR3 sequences, of which around 9.3% are seen a single time; around 3.5% belongs to the top ten. The sample in question was CD4+ T cells sorted from PBMCs, obtained 5 days after the yellow fever booster vaccination. The TCR comes from a man between 18 and 35 years old who received the YFV17D yellow fever vaccine. This chain uses TRBV5-1 with TRBJ1-2; 7 bases line up with TRBD1. CDR3 loop: CASSLEGQSYGYTF. CDR3 in DNA: TGCGCCAGCAGCTTGGAGGGACAGAGCTATGGCTACACCTTC.